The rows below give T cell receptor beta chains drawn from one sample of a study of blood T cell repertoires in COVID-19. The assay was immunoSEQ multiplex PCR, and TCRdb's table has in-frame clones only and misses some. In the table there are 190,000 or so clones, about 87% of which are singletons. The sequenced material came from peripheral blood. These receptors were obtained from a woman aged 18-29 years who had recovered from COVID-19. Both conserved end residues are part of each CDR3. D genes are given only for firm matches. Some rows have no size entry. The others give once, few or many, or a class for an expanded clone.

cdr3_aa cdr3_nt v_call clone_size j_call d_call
CATSSGGVDDTQYF TGCGCCACCTCTAGCGGGGGTGTAGACGATACGCAGTATTTT TRBV5-1 once TRBJ2-3 TRBD2
CASSIDRGTEAFF TGTGCCAGTAGTATAGATCGGGGCACTGAAGCTTTCTTT TRBV19 NA TRBJ1-1 NA
CASSLGWGQGAMTEAFF TGCGCCAGCAGCTTGGGGTGGGGACAGGGGGCAATGACTGAAGCTTTCTTT TRBV5-1 NA TRBJ1-1 TRBD1
CASSVLAGGNNEQFF TGTGCCAGCAGTGTGCTAGCGGGAGGGAACAATGAGCAGTTCTTC TRBV25-1 NA TRBJ2-1 TRBD2
CAWRGTATNEKLFF TGTGCCTGGAGAGGGACAGCAACTAATGAAAAACTGTTTTTT TRBV30 NA TRBJ1-4 TRBD1
CASSPVAGGQPYEQYF TGTGCCAGCTCACCCGTAGCGGGGGGCCAACCCTACGAGCAGTACTTC TRBV18 NA TRBJ2-7 TRBD2
CASTGQYYEQYF TGTGCCAGCACAGGACAGTACTACGAGCAGTACTTC TRBV28 once TRBJ2-7 NA
CASKLQFANTGELFF TGTGCCAGCAAGCTACAGTTCGCGAACACCGGGGAGCTGTTTTTT TRBV21-1 NA TRBJ2-2 NA
CASSFGGKNIQYF TGTGCCAGCAGCTTCGGGGGGAAGAACATTCAGTACTTC TRBV6-6 NA TRBJ2-4 TRBD2
CASRSSAQWSDTQYF TGTGCCAGCAGATCTAGCGCTCAGTGGTCAGATACGCAGTATTTT TRBV7-2 NA TRBJ2-3 NA
CSVQPGTGYSPLHF TGCAGCGTCCAACCCGGGACAGGTTATTCACCCCTCCACTTT TRBV29-1 few TRBJ1-6 TRBD1
CASSKGASDTQYF TGTGCCAGCAGCAAGGGGGCTTCAGATACGCAGTATTTT TRBV11-1 NA TRBJ2-3 TRBD1
CASSFEQGVNTGELFF TGTGCCAGCAGCTTTGAACAGGGGGTCAACACCGGGGAGCTGTTTTTT TRBV5-4 few TRBJ2-2 TRBD1
CASSTRTGSINSPLHF TGTGCCAGCAGCACTCGGACAGGGAGTATCAACTCACCCCTCCACTTT TRBV9 NA TRBJ1-6 TRBD1
CASNMDRDYQPQHF TGTGCCAGCAACATGGACAGAGACTATCAGCCCCAGCATTTT TRBV2 NA TRBJ1-5 NA
CASSQDRGASQPQHF TGCGCCAGCAGCCAAGATCGGGGGGCTAGTCAGCCCCAGCATTTT TRBV4-1 NA TRBJ1-5 NA
CASSTGTSLVTQYF TGTGCCAGCAGCACGGGGACTAGCTTAGTTACGCAGTATTTT TRBV7-2 NA TRBJ2-3 TRBD2
CASRLGFQGSSDTQYF TGTGCAAGTCGCTTAGGTTTTCAGGGGTCGTCGGATACGCAGTATTTT TRBV12-2 NA TRBJ2-3 NA
CASSRMATGGNTIYF TGTGCCAGCAGCCGAATGGCTACAGGAGGAAACACCATATATTTT TRBV6-6 few TRBJ1-3 NA
CASSGRLAGGGDTQYF TGTGCCAGCAGCGGAAGACTAGCGGGGGGCGGAGATACGCAGTATTTT TRBV9 NA TRBJ2-3 TRBD2
CASSSGGGGKLFF TGTGCCAGCAGCTCGGGGGGGGGAGGAAAACTGTTTTTT TRBV7-2 NA TRBJ1-4 NA
CASSSRGRGPFF TGTGCCAGCAGTTCCCGGGGCAGGGGGCCGTTCTTC TRBV25-1 NA TRBJ2-1 TRBD1
CASSIDLGRGETQYF TGTGCCAGTAGTATAGATTTGGGGAGGGGAGAGACCCAGTACTTC TRBV19 NA TRBJ2-5 TRBD2
CATSEGASGANVLTF TGTGCCACCAGTGAGGGGGCCTCTGGGGCCAACGTCCTGACTTTC TRBV24-1 NA TRBJ2-6 NA
CASSQVTSGRGNEQFF TGTGCCAGCAGCCAAGTCACTAGCGGGAGAGGTAATGAGCAGTTCTTC TRBV3-1/TRBV3-2 NA TRBJ2-1 TRBD2
CASSLRVPGTSGKKRRQETQYF TGTGCCAGCAGCCTAAGAGTCCCCGGGACTAGCGGGAAAAAACGGCGACAAGAGACCCAGTACTTC TRBV2 once TRBJ2-5 TRBD2
CAIRETSGLTDTQYF TGTGCCATCAGGGAAACTAGCGGCCTCACAGATACGCAGTATTTT TRBV10-3 NA TRBJ2-3 TRBD2
CASSDSPGLAGGNEQFF TGTGCCAGCAGTGACTCGCCGGGACTAGCGGGGGGCAATGAGCAGTTCTTC TRBV6-4 NA TRBJ2-1 TRBD2